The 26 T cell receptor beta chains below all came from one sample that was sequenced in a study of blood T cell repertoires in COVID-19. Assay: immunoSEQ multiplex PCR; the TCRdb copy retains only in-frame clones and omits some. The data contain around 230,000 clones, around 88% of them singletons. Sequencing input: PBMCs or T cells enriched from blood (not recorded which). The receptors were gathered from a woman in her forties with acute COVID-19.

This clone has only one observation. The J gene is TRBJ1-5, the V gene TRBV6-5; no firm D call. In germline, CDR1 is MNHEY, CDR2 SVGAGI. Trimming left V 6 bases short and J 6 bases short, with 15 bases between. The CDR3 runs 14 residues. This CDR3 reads CASSLASGRQPQHF. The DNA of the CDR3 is TGTGCCAGCAGCCTTGCTTCAGGTCGTCAGCCCCAGCATTTT.

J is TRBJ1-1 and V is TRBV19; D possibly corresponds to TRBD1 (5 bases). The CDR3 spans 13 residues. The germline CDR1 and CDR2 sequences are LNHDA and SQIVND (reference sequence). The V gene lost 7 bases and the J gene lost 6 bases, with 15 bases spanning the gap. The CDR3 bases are TGTGCCAGTATAGCCGGTCCGGGGGCTGAAGCTTTCTTT. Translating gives CASIAGPGAEAFF.

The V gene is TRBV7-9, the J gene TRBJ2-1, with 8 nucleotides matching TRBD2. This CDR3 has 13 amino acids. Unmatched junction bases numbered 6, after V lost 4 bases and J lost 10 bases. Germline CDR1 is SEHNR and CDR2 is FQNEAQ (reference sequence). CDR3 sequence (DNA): TGTGCCAGCAGCTCCGGGGGGGCAGGAGAGCAGTTCTTC. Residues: CASSSGGAGEQFF.

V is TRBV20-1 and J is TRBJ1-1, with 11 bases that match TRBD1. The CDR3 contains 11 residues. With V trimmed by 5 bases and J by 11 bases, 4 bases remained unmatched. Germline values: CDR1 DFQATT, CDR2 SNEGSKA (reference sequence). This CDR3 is CSAPGQGVAFF. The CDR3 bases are TGCAGTGCTCCGGGACAGGGGGTCGCTTTCTTT.

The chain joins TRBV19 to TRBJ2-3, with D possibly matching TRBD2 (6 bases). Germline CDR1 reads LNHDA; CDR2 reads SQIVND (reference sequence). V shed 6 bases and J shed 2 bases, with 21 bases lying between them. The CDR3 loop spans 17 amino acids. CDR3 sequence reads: CASRLEGRGSITDTQYF. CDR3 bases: TGTGCCAGTAGACTGGAGGGCCGGGGATCTATCACAGATACGCAGTATTTT.

DNA of the CDR3: TGTGCCAGCAGTTATTCACCGGGAGAAGCTTTCTTT. As protein: CASSYSPGEAFF. The chain carries TRBV6-5 and TRBJ1-1; the D is unclear. CDR3 length equals 12 residues. Germline V CDR1 and CDR2: MNHEY, SVGAGI. Trimming cost V 3 bases and J 8 bases, with 10 bases left between them.

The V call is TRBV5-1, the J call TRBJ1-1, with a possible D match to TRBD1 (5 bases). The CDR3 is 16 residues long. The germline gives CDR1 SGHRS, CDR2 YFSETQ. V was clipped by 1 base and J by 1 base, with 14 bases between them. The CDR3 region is CASSLFQGLANTEAFF. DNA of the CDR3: TGCGCCAGCAGCTTGTTTCAGGGCCTGGCGAACACTGAAGCTTTCTTT.

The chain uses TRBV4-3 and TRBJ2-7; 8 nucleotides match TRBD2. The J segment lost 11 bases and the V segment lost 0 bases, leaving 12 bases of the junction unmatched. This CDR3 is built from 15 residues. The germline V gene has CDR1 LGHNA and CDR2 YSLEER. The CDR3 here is CASSQDGDLAGLEYF. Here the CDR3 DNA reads TGCGCCAGCAGCCAAGACGGGGATTTAGCGGGGCTGGAGTACTTC.

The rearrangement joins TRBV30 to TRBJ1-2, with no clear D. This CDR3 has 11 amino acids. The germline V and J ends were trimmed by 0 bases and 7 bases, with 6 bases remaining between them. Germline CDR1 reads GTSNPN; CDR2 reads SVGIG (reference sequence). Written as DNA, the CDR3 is TGTGCCTGGAGTGTTAGTGGTGGCTACACCTTC. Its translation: CAWSVSGGYTF.

The CDR3 here is CASSLVSGNPVYEQYV. The CDR3 bases are TGTGCCAGCAGCTTAGTTAGCGGGAACCCCGTCTACGAGCAGTACGTC. This chain connects TRBV11-2 to TRBJ2-7; 8 positions match TRBD2. With V trimmed by 1 base and J by 3 bases, 8 bases remained unmatched. Germline loops: CDR1 SGHAT, CDR2 FQNNGV. The length of the CDR3 is 16 residues.

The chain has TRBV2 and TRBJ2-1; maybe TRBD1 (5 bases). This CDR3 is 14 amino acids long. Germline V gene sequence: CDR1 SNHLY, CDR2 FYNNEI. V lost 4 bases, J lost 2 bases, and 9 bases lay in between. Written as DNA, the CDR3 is TGTGCCAGCAGTGTAGTACAGGCCTACAATGAGCAGTTCTTC. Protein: CASSVVQAYNEQFF.

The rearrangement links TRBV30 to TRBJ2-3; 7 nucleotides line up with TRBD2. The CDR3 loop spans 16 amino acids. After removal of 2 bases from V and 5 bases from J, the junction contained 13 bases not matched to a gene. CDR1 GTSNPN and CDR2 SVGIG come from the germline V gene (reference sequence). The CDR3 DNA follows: TGTGCCTGGAGTCCACGGGGCGGGAGAAGGCAAGATACGCAGTATTTT. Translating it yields CAWSPRGGRRQDTQYF. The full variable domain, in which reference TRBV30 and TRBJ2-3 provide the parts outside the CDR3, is SQTIHQWPATLVQPVGSPLSLECTVEGTSNPNLYWYRQAAGRGLQLLFYSVGIGQISSEVPQNLSASRPQDRQFILSSKKLLLSDSGFYLCAWSPRGGRRQDTQYFGPGTRLTVL.

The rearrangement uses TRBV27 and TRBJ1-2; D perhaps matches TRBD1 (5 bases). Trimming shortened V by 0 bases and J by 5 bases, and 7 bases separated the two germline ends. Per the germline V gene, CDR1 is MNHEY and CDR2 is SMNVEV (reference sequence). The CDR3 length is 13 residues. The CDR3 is CASSLSGAYGYTF. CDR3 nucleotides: TGTGCCAGCAGTTTATCAGGGGCTTATGGCTACACCTTC.

The CDR3 loop is CASSFVEYYSGNTIYF. The CDR3 DNA follows: TGTGCCAGCAGCTTCGTGGAGTACTACTCTGGAAACACCATATATTTT. This chain uses TRBV7-8 with TRBJ1-3, with unresolved D. The CDR3 sequence is 16 residues long. Germline V gene sequence: CDR1 SGHVS, CDR2 FQNEAQ. V lost 3 bases and J 0 bases, leaving 12 bases between the germline ends. Looking up the rest from reference TRBV7-8 and TRBJ1-3 gives the full variable domain: GAGVSQSPRYKVAKRGQDVALRCDPISGHVSLFWYQQALGQGPEFLTYFQNEAQLDKSGLPSDRFFAERPEGSVSTLKIQRTQQEDSAVYLCASSFVEYYSGNTIYFGEGSWLTVV.

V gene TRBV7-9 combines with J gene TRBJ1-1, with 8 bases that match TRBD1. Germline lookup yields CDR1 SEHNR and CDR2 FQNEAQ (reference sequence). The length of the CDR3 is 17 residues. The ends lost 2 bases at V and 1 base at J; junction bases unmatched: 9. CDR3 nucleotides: TGTGCCAGCAGCTTAAACCAGGGGGCGTATGAGAACACTGAAGCTTTCTTT. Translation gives CASSLNQGAYENTEAFF. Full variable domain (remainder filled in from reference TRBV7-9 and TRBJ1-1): DTGVSQNPRHKITKRGQNVTFRCDPISEHNRLYWYRQTLGQGPEFLTYFQNEAQLEKSRLLSDRFSAERPKGSFSTLEIQRTEQGDSAMYLCASSLNQGAYENTEAFFGQGTRLTVV.

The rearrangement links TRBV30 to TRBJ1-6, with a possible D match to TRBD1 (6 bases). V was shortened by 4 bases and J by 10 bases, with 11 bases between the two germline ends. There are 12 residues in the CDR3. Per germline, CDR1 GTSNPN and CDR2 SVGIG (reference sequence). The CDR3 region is CAWTDRGSPLHF. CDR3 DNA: TGTGCCTGGACGGACAGAGGATCACCCCTCCACTTT.

Written as DNA, the CDR3 is TGTGCCAGCCCCTTAGGTGGACAGACGAACACCGGGGAGCTGTTTTTT. As protein: CASPLGGQTNTGELFF. The gene calls are TRBV5-4 and TRBJ2-2, with D possibly being TRBD1 (6 bases). The CDR3 loop spans 16 amino acids. The V end lost 7 bases, the J end lost 0 bases, and 16 bases lay between the germline ends. CDR1 is SGHNT and CDR2 is YYREEE in the germline V gene (reference sequence).

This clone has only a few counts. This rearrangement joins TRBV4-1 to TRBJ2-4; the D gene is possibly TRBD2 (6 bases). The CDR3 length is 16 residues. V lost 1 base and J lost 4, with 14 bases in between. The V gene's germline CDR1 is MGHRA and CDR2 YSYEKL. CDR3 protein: CASSQGTGLGKNIQYF. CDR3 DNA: TGCGCCAGCAGCCAAGGAACGGGACTCGGGAAAAACATTCAGTACTTC.

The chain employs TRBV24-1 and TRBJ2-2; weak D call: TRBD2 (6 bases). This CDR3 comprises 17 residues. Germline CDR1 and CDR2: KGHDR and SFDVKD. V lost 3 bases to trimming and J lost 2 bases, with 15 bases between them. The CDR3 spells CATSDPISGVNTGELFF. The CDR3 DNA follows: TGTGCCACCAGTGATCCTATTAGCGGAGTTAACACCGGGGAGCTGTTTTTT.

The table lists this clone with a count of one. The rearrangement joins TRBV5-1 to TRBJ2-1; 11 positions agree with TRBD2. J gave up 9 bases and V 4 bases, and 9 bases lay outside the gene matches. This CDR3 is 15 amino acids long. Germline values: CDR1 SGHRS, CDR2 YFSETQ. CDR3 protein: CASSDTSGRGGEQFF. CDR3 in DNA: TGCGCCAGCAGCGACACTAGCGGGAGAGGGGGTGAGCAGTTCTTC.

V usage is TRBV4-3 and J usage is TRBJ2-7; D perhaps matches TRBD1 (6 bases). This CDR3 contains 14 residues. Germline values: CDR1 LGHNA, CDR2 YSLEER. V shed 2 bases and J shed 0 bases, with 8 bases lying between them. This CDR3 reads CASSQTGSSYEQYV. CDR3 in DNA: TGCGCCAGCAGCCAAACAGGGAGCTCCTACGAGCAGTACGTC.

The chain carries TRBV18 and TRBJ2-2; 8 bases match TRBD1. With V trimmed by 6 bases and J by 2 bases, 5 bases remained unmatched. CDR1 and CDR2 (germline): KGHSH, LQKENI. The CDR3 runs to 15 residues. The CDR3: CASSLGQVNTGELFF. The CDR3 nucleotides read TGTGCCAGCTCTCTGGGACAGGTCAACACCGGGGAGCTGTTTTTT.

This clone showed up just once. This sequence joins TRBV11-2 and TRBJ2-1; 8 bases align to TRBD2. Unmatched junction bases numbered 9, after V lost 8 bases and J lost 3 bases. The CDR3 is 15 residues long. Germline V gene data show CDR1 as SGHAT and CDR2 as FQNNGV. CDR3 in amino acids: CASRLSGGRYNEQFF. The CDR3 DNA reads TGTGCCAGCCGGCTAAGCGGGGGCCGCTACAATGAGCAGTTCTTC.

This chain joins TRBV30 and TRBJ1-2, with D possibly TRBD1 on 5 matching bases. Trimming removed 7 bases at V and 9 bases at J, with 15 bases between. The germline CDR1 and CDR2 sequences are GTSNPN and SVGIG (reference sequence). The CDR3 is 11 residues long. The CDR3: CAYQGASSYTF. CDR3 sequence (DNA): TGTGCCTACCAGGGTGCATCGAGCTACACCTTC.

CDR3 in DNA: TGTGCCAGCAGTCCATCGACAGGGCACGGAAACACCATATATTTT. Protein: CASSPSTGHGNTIYF. This chain connects TRBV6-5 to TRBJ1-3; 7 nucleotides align to TRBD1. Trimming cost V 5 bases and J 4 bases; bases outside gene matches: 8. Germline V gives CDR1 MNHEY, CDR2 SVGAGI. The CDR3 has 15 amino acids.

The CDR3 nucleotides are TGTGCCAGCAGTTTGGACACGAACACTGAAGCTTTCTTT. Protein: CASSLDTNTEAFF. The chain combines TRBV27 with TRBJ1-1, with D tentatively TRBD1 (5 bases). This CDR3 contains 13 residues. Germline V lookup: CDR1 MNHEY, CDR2 SMNVEV (reference sequence). The V and J ends lost 3 bases and 1 base respectively, with 6 bases between them.